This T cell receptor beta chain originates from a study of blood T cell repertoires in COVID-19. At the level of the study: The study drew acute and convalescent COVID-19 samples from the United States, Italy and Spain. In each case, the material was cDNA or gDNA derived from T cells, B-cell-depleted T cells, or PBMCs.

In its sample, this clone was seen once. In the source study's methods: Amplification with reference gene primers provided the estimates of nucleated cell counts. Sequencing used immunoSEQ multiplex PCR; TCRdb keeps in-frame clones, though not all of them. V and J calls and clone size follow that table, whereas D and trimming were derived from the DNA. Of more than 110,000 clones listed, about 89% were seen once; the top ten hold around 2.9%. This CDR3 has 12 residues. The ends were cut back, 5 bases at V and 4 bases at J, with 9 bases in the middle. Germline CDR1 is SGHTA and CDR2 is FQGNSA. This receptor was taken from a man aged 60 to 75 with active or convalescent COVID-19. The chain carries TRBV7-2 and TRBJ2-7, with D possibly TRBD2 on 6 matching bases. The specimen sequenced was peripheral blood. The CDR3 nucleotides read TGTGCCAGCAGCCTGGACTATTACGAGCAGTACTTC. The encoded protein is CASSLDYYEQYF. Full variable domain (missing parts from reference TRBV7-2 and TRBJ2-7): GAGVSQSPSNKVTEKGKDVELRCDPISGHTALYWYRQSLGQGLEFLIYFQGNSAPDKSGLPSDRFSAERTGGSVSTLTIQRTQQEDSAVYLCASSLDYYEQYFGPGTRLTVT.